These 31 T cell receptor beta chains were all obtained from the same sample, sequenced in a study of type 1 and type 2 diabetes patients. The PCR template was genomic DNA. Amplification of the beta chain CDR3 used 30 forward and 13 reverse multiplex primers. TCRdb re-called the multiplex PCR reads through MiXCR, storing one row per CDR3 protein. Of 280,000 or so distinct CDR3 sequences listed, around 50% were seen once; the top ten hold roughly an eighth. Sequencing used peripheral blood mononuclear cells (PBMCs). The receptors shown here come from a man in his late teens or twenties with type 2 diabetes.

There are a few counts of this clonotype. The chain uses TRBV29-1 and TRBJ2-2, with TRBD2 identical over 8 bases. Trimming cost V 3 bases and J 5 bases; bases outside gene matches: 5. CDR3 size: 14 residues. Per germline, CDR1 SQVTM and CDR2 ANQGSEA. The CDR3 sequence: CSVESGRATGELFF. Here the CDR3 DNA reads TGCAGCGTTGAGAGCGGGAGAGCTACCGGGGAGCTGTTTTTT.

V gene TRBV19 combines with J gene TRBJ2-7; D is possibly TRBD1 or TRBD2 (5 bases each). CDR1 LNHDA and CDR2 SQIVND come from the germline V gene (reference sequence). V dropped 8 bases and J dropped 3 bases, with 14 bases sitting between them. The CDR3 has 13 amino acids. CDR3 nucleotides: TGTGCCAGTGCTACCGGGACCAACTACGAGCAGTACTTC. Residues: CASATGTNYEQYF. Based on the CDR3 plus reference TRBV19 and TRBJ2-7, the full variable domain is DGGITQSPKYLFRKEGQNVTLSCEQNLNHDAMYWYRQDPGQGLRLIYYSQIVNDFQKGDIAEGYSVSREKKESFPLTVTSAQKNPTAFYLCASATGTNYEQYFGPGTRLTVT.

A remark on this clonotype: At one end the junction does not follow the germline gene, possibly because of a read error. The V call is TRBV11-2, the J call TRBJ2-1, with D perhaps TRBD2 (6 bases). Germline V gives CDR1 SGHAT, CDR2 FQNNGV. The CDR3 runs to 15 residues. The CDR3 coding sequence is TGTGCCAGCAGACGATTGGAGGGATACTACAGTGAGCAGTTCTTC. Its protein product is CASRRLEGYYSEQFF.

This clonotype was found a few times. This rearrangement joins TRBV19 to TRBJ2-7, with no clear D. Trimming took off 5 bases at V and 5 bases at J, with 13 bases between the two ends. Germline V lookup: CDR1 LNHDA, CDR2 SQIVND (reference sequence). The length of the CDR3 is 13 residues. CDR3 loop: CASSDTEYDEQYF. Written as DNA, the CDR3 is TGTGCCAGTAGTGACACAGAGTACGACGAGCAGTACTTC.

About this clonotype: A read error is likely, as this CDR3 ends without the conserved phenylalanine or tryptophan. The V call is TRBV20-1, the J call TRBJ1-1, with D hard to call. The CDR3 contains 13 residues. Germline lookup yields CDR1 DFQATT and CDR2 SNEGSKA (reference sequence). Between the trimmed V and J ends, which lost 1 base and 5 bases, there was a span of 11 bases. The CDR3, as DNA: TGCAGTGCTAGAGTCGAAGGGCGAACTGAAGCTTTCCTT. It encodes CSARVEGRTEAFL.

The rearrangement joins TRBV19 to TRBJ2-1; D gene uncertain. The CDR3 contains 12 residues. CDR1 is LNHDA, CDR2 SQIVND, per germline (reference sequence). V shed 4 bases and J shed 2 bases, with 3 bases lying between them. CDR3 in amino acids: CASSTPYNEQFF. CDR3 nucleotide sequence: TGTGCCAGTAGTACCCCCTACAATGAGCAGTTCTTC. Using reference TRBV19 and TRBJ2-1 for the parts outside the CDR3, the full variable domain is DGGITQSPKYLFRKEGQNVTLSCEQNLNHDAMYWYRQDPGQGLRLIYYSQIVNDFQKGDIAEGYSVSREKKESFPLTVTSAQKNPTAFYLCASSTPYNEQFFGPGTRLTVL.

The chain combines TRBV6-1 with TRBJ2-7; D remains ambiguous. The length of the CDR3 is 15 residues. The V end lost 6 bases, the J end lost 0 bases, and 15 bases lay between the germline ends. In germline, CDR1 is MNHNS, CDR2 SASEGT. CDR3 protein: CASSPGRRVSYEQYF. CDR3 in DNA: TGTGCCAGCAGCCCAGGACGGAGAGTCTCCTACGAGCAGTACTTC.

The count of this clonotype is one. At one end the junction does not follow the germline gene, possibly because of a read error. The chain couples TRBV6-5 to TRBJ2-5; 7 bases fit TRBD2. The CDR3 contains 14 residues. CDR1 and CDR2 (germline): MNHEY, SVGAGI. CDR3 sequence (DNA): TGCGCCAGCAGTGACCCGGGGGGACAAGAGACCCAGTACTTC. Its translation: CASSDPGGQETQYF.

The CDR3 here is CASSALGQVIYEQYF. In DNA, the CDR3 is TGTGCCAGCAGTGCTCTGGGACAGGTTATCTACGAGCAGTACTTC. This chain connects TRBV6-5 to TRBJ2-7, with TRBD1 matching over 8 bases. Trimming took 5 bases from V and 3 from J; bases not matched to a gene: 9. The CDR3 consists of 15 residues. Per germline, CDR1 MNHEY and CDR2 SVGAGI.

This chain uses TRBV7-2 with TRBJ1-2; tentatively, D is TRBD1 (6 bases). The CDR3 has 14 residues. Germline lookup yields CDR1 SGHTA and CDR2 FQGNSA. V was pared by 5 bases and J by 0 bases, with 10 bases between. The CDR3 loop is CASSRDTSNYGYTF. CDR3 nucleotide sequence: TGTGCCAGCAGCCGGGACACCTCTAACTATGGCTACACCTTC.

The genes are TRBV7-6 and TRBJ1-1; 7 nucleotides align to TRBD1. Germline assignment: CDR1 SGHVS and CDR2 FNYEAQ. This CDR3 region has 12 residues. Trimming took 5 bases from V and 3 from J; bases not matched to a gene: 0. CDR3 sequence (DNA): TGTGCCAGCAGCCAGGGGGACACTGAAGCTTTCTTT. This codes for CASSQGDTEAFF.

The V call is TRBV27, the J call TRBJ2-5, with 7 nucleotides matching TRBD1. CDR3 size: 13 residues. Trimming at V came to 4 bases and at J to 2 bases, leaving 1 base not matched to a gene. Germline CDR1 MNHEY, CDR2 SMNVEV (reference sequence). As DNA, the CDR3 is TGTGCCAGCAGTTGGGACAGACAAGAGACCCAGTACTTC. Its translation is CASSWDRQETQYF.

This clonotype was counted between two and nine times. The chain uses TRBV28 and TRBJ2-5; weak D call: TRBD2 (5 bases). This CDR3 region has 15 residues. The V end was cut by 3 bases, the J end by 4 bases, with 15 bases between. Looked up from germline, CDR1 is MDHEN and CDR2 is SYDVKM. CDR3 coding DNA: TGTGCCAGCAGTTTGCCCCCCGCTGGAGGAGAGACCCAGTACTTC. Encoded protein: CASSLPPAGGETQYF.

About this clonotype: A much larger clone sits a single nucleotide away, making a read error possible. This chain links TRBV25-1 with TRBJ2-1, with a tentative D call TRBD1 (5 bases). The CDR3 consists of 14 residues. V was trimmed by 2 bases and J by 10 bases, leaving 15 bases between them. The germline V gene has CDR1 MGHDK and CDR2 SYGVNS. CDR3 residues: CASSEIGVGGEQFF. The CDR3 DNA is TGTGCCAGCAGTGAAATAGGGGTTGGCGGCGAGCAGTTCTTC.

CDR3 amino acids: CASSLVLAGGVNGYTF. The CDR3 DNA reads as TGTGCCAGCAGCTTAGTCCTAGCAGGGGGGGTCAATGGCTACACCTTC. The chain carries TRBV7-6 and TRBJ1-2; 7 bases are a match to TRBD1. CDR3 size: 16 residues. The V gene's germline CDR1 is SGHVS and CDR2 FNYEAQ. V was pared by 1 base and J by 6 bases, with 11 bases of the junction left unmatched.

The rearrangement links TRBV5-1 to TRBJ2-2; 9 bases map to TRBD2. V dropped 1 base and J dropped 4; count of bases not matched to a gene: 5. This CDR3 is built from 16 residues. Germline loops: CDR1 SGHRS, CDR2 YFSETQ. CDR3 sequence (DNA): TGCGCCAGCAGCTTGTTTTCTAGCGGGACCACCGGGGAGCTGTTTTTT. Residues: CASSLFSSGTTGELFF. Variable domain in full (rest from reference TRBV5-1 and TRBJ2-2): KAGVTQTPRYLIKTRGQQVTLSCSPISGHRSVSWYQQTPGQGLQFLFEYFSETQRNKGNFPGRFSGRQFSNSRSEMNVSTLELGDSALYLCASSLFSSGTTGELFFGEGSRLTVL.

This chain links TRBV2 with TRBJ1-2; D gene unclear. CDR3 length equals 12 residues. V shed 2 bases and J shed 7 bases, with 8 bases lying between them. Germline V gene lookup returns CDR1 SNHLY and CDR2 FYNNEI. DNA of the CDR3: TGTGCCAGCAGTGAATGGCGGGGTGGCTACACCTTC. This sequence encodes CASSEWRGGYTF.

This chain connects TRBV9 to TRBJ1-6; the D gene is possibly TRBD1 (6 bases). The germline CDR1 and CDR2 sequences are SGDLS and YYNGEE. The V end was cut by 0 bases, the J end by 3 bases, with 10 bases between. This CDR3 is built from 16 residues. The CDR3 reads CASSVAGDLYNSPLHF. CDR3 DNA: TGTGCCAGCAGCGTAGCAGGGGACCTCTATAATTCACCCCTCCACTTT. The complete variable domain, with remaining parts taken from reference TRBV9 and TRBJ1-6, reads DSGVTQTPKHLITATGQRVTLRCSPRSGDLSVYWYQQSLDQGLQFLIQYYNGEERAKGNILERFSAQQFPDLHSELNLSSLELGDSALYFCASSVAGDLYNSPLHFGNGTRLTVT.

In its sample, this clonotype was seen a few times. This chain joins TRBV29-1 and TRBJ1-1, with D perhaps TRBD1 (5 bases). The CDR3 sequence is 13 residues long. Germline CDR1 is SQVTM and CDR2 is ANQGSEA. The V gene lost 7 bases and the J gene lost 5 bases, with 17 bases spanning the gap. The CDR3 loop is CSATPWGGTEAFF. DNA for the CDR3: TGCAGCGCCACTCCATGGGGGGGAACTGAAGCTTTCTTT. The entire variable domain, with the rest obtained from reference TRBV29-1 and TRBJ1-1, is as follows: SAVISQKPSRDICQRGTSLTIQCQVDSQVTMMFWYRQQPGQSLTLIATANQGSEATYESGFVIDKFPISRPNLTFSTLTVSNMSPEDSSIYLCSATPWGGTEAFFGQGTRLTVV.

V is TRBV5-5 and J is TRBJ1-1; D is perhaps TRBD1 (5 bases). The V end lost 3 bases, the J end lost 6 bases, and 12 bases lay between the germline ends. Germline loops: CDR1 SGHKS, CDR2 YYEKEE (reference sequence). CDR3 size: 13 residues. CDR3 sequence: CASSSGGRAEAFF. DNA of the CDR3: TGTGCCAGCAGCTCCGGTGGCAGGGCTGAAGCTTTCTTT. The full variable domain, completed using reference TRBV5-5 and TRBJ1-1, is DAGVTQSPTHLIKTRGQQVTLRCSPISGHKSVSWYQQVLGQGPQFIFQYYEKEERGRGNFPDRFSARQFPNYSSELNVNALLLGDSALYLCASSSGGRAEAFFGQGTRLTVV.

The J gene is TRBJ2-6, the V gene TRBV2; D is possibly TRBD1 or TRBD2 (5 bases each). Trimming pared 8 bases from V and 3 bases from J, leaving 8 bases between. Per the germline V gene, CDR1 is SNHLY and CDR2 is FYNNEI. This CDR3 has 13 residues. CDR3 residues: CASGGSGANVLTF. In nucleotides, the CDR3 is TGTGCCAGCGGGGGTAGTGGGGCCAACGTCCTGACTTTC.

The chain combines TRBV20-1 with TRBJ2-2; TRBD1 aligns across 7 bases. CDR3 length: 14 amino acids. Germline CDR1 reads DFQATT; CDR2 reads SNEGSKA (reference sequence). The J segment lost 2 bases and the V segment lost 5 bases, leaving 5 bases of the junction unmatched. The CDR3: CSAPGQPNTGELFF. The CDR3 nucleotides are TGCAGTGCTCCGGGACAGCCAAACACCGGGGAGCTGTTTTTT.

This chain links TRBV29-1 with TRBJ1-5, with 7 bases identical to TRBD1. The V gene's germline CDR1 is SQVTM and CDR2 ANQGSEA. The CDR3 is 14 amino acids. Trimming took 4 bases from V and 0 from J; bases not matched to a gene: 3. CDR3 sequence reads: CSVADRVSNQPQHF. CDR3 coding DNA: TGCAGCGTTGCTGACAGGGTTAGCAATCAGCCCCAGCATTTT.

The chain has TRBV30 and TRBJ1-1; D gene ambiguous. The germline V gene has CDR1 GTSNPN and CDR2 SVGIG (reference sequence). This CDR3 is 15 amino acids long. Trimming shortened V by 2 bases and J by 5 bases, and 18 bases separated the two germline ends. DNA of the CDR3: TGTGCCTGGAGTATAACGGGCCCCGGGTGGACTGAAGCTTTCTTT. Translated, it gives CAWSITGPGWTEAFF.

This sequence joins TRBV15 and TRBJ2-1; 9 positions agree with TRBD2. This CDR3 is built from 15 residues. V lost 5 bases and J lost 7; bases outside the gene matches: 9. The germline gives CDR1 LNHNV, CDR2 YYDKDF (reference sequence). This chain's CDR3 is CATSGGTSLFNEQFF. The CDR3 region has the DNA TGTGCCACCAGCGGCGGGACTAGCCTTTTTAATGAGCAGTTCTTC. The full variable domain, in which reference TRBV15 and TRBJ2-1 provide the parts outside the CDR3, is DAMVIQNPRYQVTQFGKPVTLSCSQTLNHNVMYWYQQKSSQAPKLLFHYYDKDFNNEADTPDNFQSRRPNTSFCFLDIRSPGLGDTAMYLCATSGGTSLFNEQFFGPGTRLTVL.

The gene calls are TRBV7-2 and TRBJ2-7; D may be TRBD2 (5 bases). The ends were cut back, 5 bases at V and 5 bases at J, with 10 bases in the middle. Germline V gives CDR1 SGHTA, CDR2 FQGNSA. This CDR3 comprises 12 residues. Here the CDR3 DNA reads TGTGCCAGCAGCATTACGGGGAACGAGCAGTACTTC. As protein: CASSITGNEQYF.

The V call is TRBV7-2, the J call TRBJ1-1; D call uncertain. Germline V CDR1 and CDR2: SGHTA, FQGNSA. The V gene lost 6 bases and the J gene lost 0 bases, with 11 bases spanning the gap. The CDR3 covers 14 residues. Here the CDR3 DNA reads TGTGCCAGCAGTCGGTCATACATGAACACTGAAGCTTTCTTT. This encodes CASSRSYMNTEAFF.

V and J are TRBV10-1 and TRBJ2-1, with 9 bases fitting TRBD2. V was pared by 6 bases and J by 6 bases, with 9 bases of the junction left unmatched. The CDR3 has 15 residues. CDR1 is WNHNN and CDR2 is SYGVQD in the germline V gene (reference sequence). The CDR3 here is CASSNIAGAGNEQFF. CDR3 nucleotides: TGCGCCAGCAGCAACATAGCGGGAGCGGGCAATGAGCAGTTCTTC.

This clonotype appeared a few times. The CDR3 sequence is CASSLGHANTGELFF. CDR3 in DNA: TGTGCCAGTAGTTTAGGACACGCAAACACCGGGGAGCTGTTTTTT. The chain couples TRBV19 to TRBJ2-2; D might be TRBD1 (5 bases). Germline CDR1 and CDR2: LNHDA and SQIVND (reference sequence). The V end lost 5 bases, the J end lost 2 bases, and 12 bases lay between the germline ends. This CDR3 is 15 amino acids long.

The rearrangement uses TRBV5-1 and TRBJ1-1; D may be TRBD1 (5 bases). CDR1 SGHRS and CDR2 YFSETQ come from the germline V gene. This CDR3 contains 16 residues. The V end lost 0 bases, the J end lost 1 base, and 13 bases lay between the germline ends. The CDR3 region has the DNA TGCGCCAGCAGCTTGGGTTGGGGGTTTGAGAACACTGAAGCTTTCTTT. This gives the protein CASSLGWGFENTEAFF. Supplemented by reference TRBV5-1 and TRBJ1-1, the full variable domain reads KAGVTQTPRYLIKTRGQQVTLSCSPISGHRSVSWYQQTPGQGLQFLFEYFSETQRNKGNFPGRFSGRQFSNSRSEMNVSTLELGDSALYLCASSLGWGFENTEAFFGQGTRLTVV.

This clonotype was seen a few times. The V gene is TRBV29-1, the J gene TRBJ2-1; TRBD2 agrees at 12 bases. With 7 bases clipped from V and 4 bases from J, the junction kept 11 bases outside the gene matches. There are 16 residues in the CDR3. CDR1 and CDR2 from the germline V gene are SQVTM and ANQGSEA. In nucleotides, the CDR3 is TGCAGCGCTACCACTCAGACTAGCGGGAGATACAATGAGCAGTTCTTC. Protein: CSATTQTSGRYNEQFF.